This T cell receptor (beta chain) is drawn from a study of identical twins. Each CDR3 protein gets one entry after TCRdb re-called the 5' RACE reads with MiXCR. The sample has roughly 490,000 distinct CDR3 sequences, roughly an eighth seen once. Germline CDR1 and CDR2: SGDLS and YYNGEE. The CDR3 loop spans 16 amino acids. V dropped 0 bases and J dropped 4; count of bases not matched to a gene: 9. In its sample, this clonotype was seen a few times. This same sample was also taken into another study, of yellow fever vaccine responses in identical twins.

The clonotype was recovered from a young woman in good health. V and J are TRBV9 and TRBJ2-7; 8 positions match TRBD2. The sequencing sample was made of CD4+ T cells sorted from blood. Written as DNA, the CDR3 is TGTGCCAGCAGCGTAGCGACTAGCGTAGCCTCTTACGAGCAGTACTTC. This codes for CASSVATSVASYEQYF.